Shown below are 20 T cell receptor beta chains from a single sample sequenced in a study of sequential checkpoint blockade in melanoma. Treatment here: randomized to nivolumab then ipilimumab (arm A) or the reverse (arm B). TCRdb's copy holds only in-frame clones and misses some; the assay was immunoSEQ multiplex PCR. This sample has 15,000 to 20,000 clones, with under 65% found just once. This specimen was CD8+ T cells sorted from blood (inferred from file names), taken from a patient given nivolumab and ipilimumab in sequence. The receptors stem from a human donor with melanoma.

Only one count was recorded for this clone. CDR3 amino acids: CASSQTGLGEQYF. CDR3 sequence (DNA): TGTGCCAGCAGCCAAACAGGTCTTGGGGAGCAGTACTTC. This chain uses TRBV11-3 with TRBJ2-7; TRBD1 might be the D (5 bases). This CDR3 has 13 residues. V was pared by 5 bases and J by 7 bases, with 15 bases between. CDR1 SGHNT and CDR2 YENEEA come from the germline V gene.

This chain connects TRBV2 to TRBJ2-3; 12 bases are a match to TRBD1. This CDR3 spans 17 amino acids. With V trimmed by 6 bases and J by 3 bases, 10 bases remained unmatched. CDR1 and CDR2 (germline): SNHLY, FYNNEI. The CDR3 nucleotides are TGTGCCAGCAGAGACAAAACGGGACAGGGGGCTACAGATACGCAGTATTTT. Amino acids: CASRDKTGQGATDTQYF.

This sequence joins TRBV4-2 and TRBJ2-3, with D perhaps matching TRBD1 (6 bases). The ends were cut back, 0 bases at V and 3 bases at J, with 16 bases in the middle. CDR1 is LGHNA and CDR2 is YNFKEQ in the germline V gene. This CDR3 spans 17 amino acids. Here the CDR3 reads CASSQEGGLAGTDTQYF. As DNA, the CDR3 is TGTGCCAGCAGCCAAGAAGGGGGTTTAGCAGGGACAGATACGCAGTATTTT.

The chain carries TRBV4-2 and TRBJ2-7; 7 bases match TRBD2. CDR3 length equals 15 residues. The germline CDR1 and CDR2 sequences are LGHNA and YNFKEQ. V shed 4 bases, J shed 0 bases, and the junction held 6 bases outside the gene matches. CDR3 sequence: CASSPRTSPSYEQYF. CDR3 DNA sequence: TGTGCCAGCAGCCCTCGGACTAGTCCCTCCTACGAGCAGTACTTC.

The rearrangement uses TRBV28 and TRBJ1-1; 8 nucleotides align to TRBD1. Germline V gene data show CDR1 as MDHEN and CDR2 as SYDVKM. The CDR3 sequence is 17 residues long. V gave up 5 bases and J gave up 1 base; unmatched junction bases: 12. DNA for the CDR3: TGTGCCAGCAGTACTACCCTAGGACAGGGCAGGAACACTGAAGCTTTCTTT. It translates to CASSTTLGQGRNTEAFF.

The chain recombines TRBV27 with TRBJ1-6; TRBD1 matches at 9 bases. CDR1 MNHEY and CDR2 SMNVEV come from the germline V gene (reference sequence). Trimming at V came to 6 bases and at J to 4 bases, leaving 4 bases not matched to a gene. The CDR3 totals 15 residues. As DNA, the CDR3 is TGTGCCAGCAGCGCCGGGACAGGGTATAATTCACCCCTCCACTTT. It yields the protein CASSAGTGYNSPLHF.

V usage is TRBV15 and J usage is TRBJ1-1; 8 bases fit TRBD1. The CDR3 consists of 14 residues. V was clipped by 6 bases and J by 5 bases; unmatched bases: 8. Per the germline V gene, CDR1 is LNHNV and CDR2 is YYDKDF (reference sequence). The CDR3 protein is CATSLYRGMTEAFF. The DNA for the CDR3 is TGTGCCACCAGTCTTTACAGGGGGATGACTGAAGCTTTCTTT.

The chain is built from TRBV7-9 and TRBJ2-5, with D perhaps TRBD1 (6 bases). Per the germline V gene, CDR1 is SEHNR and CDR2 is FQNEAQ (reference sequence). Trimming cost V 1 base and J 3 bases, with 12 bases left between them. The CDR3 extends over 15 amino acids. Here the CDR3 reads CASSLEGQAEETQYF. CDR3 nucleotides: TGTGCCAGCAGCTTAGAGGGACAAGCCGAAGAGACCCAGTACTTC.

By share, this clone counts as medium-sized. The CDR3 sequence: CASSPDREGIGGNQPQHF. The CDR3 DNA sequence: TGTGCCAGCAGCCCAGACAGGGAAGGAATAGGGGGCAATCAGCCCCAGCATTTT. The chain joins TRBV28 to TRBJ1-5; 7 bases line up with TRBD1. CDR3 size: 18 residues. The germline gives CDR1 MDHEN, CDR2 SYDVKM. The junction had 16 bases not matched to a gene; V was cut back by 6 bases and J by 2 bases.

This clone turned up a few times. This rearrangement joins TRBV30 to TRBJ1-2; 8 nucleotides align to TRBD1. Germline loops: CDR1 GTSNPN, CDR2 SVGIG (reference sequence). Unmatched junction bases numbered 17, after V lost 0 bases and J lost 8 bases. CDR3 length: 17 residues. The CDR3 reads CAWSVEDRVYLMEGYTF. Written as DNA, the CDR3 is TGTGCCTGGAGTGTTGAGGACAGGGTTTACCTTATGGAGGGCTACACCTTC.

The chain combines TRBV27 with TRBJ2-5; TRBD1 matches at 8 bases. The J call may not be correct, given that the DNA end is closer to TRBJ2-7. From germline, CDR1 is MNHEY and CDR2 SMNVEV (reference sequence). CDR3 length: 14 residues. The CDR3 DNA reads as TGTGCCAGCAGCCTTGGGACAGGACCCTACGAGCAGTACTTC. This codes for CASSLGTGPYEQYF.

As concerns this clone: One junction end does not reproduce the germline sequence, and a read error may be involved. This chain links TRBV7-9 with TRBJ2-5; the match to TRBD1 covers 7 bases. The germline V gene encodes CDR1 SEHNR and CDR2 FQNEAQ (reference sequence). This CDR3 comprises 13 residues. CDR3 sequence (DNA): TGCGCCAGCAGCCAGGGACAGCAAGAGACCCAGTACTTC. Translation gives CASSQGQQETQYF.

This clone showed up just a few times. Compared with germline, one end of the junction differs, possibly owing to a read error. The rearrangement joins TRBV4-1 to TRBJ2-7, with 7 nucleotides matching TRBD2. The CDR3 spans 14 residues. Germline V gene data show CDR1 as MGHRA and CDR2 as YSYEKL. The CDR3 loop is CASGEGYGAYEQYF. DNA of the CDR3: TGTGCCAGCGGGGAGGGATATGGGGCCTACGAGCAGTACTTC.

The V and J genes are TRBV6-1 and TRBJ2-7; 11 bases are a match to TRBD1. The CDR3 loop spans 14 amino acids. Germline values: CDR1 MNHNS, CDR2 SASEGT. With 5 bases clipped from V and 4 bases from J, the junction kept 4 bases outside the gene matches. CDR3 bases: TGTGCCAGCAGTTCGGGACAGGGGGAATACGAGCAGTACTTC. Translation gives CASSSGQGEYEQYF.

This clone was seen a handful of times. This rearrangement joins TRBV15 to TRBJ2-7; D remains unclear. V lost 3 bases and J 1 base, leaving 7 bases between the germline ends. Germline CDR1 reads LNHNV; CDR2 reads YYDKDF (reference sequence). The CDR3 is made up of 13 amino acids. CDR3 sequence (DNA): TGTGCCACCAGCAGCGGAGCTTCCTACGAGCAGTACTTC. Translated: CATSSGASYEQYF.

The J gene is TRBJ1-4, the V gene TRBV5-6; 9 bases match TRBD1. The CDR3 has 16 residues. V trimming: 2 bases; J trimming: 3 bases; junction bases outside the gene matches: 5. Germline V CDR1 and CDR2: SGHDT, YYEEEE. The CDR3 sequence is CASSFVTGGPNEKLFF. The CDR3 DNA is TGTGCCAGCAGCTTCGTGACAGGGGGACCTAATGAAAAACTGTTTTTT.

A word on this clone: Since a much larger clone is just one base distant, this may be a read error. Other nucleotide sequences in the sample specify the same CDR3. This chain connects TRBV5-1 to TRBJ2-7, with D possibly matching TRBD2 (6 bases). The CDR3 has 13 amino acids. The ends were cut back, 2 bases at V and 4 bases at J, with 10 bases in the middle. Germline V CDR1 and CDR2: SGHRS, YFSETQ. The CDR3, as DNA: TGCGCCAGCAGCTTTGGGGGGACTTACGAGCAGTACTTC. Amino acids: CASSFGGTYEQYF.

On this clone: Compared with germline, one end of the junction differs, possibly owing to a read error. The chain recombines TRBV7-9 with TRBJ1-1; D is uncertain. This CDR3 spans 15 amino acids. Per germline, CDR1 SEHNR and CDR2 FQNEAQ (reference sequence). The CDR3 nucleotides are TGTGCCAGCAGCTTAGTGGTAGGAGGGAACGCTGAAGCTTTCTTT. Encoded protein: CASSLVVGGNAEAFF.

This clone was seen more than once but under ten times. V gene TRBV4-1 combines with J gene TRBJ2-6, with D possibly matching TRBD1 (5 bases). Trimming took off 2 bases at V and 2 bases at J, with 13 bases between the two ends. The CDR3 runs to 17 residues. Germline assignment: CDR1 MGHRA and CDR2 YSYEKL. Here the CDR3 DNA reads TGCGCCAGCAGCCAAATATCCGCAGGGACTGGGGCCAACGTCCTGACTTTC. Amino acids: CASSQISAGTGANVLTF.

A note on this clone: The conserved phenylalanine or tryptophan normally closing the CDR3 is absent here, so this likely arose from a read error. Because the CDR3's place on the DNA is in doubt, the DNA is left out and the CDR3 is given as listed by TCRdb. The genes are TRBV6-4 and TRBJ2-3; the table's D call, TRBD1, has no DNA check behind it. Germline V gene sequence: CDR1 MRHNA, CDR2 SNTAGT. Inclusive of both ends, the CDR3 amounts to 14 amino acids. The CDR3 loop is CASSGTGGQNTAYL.